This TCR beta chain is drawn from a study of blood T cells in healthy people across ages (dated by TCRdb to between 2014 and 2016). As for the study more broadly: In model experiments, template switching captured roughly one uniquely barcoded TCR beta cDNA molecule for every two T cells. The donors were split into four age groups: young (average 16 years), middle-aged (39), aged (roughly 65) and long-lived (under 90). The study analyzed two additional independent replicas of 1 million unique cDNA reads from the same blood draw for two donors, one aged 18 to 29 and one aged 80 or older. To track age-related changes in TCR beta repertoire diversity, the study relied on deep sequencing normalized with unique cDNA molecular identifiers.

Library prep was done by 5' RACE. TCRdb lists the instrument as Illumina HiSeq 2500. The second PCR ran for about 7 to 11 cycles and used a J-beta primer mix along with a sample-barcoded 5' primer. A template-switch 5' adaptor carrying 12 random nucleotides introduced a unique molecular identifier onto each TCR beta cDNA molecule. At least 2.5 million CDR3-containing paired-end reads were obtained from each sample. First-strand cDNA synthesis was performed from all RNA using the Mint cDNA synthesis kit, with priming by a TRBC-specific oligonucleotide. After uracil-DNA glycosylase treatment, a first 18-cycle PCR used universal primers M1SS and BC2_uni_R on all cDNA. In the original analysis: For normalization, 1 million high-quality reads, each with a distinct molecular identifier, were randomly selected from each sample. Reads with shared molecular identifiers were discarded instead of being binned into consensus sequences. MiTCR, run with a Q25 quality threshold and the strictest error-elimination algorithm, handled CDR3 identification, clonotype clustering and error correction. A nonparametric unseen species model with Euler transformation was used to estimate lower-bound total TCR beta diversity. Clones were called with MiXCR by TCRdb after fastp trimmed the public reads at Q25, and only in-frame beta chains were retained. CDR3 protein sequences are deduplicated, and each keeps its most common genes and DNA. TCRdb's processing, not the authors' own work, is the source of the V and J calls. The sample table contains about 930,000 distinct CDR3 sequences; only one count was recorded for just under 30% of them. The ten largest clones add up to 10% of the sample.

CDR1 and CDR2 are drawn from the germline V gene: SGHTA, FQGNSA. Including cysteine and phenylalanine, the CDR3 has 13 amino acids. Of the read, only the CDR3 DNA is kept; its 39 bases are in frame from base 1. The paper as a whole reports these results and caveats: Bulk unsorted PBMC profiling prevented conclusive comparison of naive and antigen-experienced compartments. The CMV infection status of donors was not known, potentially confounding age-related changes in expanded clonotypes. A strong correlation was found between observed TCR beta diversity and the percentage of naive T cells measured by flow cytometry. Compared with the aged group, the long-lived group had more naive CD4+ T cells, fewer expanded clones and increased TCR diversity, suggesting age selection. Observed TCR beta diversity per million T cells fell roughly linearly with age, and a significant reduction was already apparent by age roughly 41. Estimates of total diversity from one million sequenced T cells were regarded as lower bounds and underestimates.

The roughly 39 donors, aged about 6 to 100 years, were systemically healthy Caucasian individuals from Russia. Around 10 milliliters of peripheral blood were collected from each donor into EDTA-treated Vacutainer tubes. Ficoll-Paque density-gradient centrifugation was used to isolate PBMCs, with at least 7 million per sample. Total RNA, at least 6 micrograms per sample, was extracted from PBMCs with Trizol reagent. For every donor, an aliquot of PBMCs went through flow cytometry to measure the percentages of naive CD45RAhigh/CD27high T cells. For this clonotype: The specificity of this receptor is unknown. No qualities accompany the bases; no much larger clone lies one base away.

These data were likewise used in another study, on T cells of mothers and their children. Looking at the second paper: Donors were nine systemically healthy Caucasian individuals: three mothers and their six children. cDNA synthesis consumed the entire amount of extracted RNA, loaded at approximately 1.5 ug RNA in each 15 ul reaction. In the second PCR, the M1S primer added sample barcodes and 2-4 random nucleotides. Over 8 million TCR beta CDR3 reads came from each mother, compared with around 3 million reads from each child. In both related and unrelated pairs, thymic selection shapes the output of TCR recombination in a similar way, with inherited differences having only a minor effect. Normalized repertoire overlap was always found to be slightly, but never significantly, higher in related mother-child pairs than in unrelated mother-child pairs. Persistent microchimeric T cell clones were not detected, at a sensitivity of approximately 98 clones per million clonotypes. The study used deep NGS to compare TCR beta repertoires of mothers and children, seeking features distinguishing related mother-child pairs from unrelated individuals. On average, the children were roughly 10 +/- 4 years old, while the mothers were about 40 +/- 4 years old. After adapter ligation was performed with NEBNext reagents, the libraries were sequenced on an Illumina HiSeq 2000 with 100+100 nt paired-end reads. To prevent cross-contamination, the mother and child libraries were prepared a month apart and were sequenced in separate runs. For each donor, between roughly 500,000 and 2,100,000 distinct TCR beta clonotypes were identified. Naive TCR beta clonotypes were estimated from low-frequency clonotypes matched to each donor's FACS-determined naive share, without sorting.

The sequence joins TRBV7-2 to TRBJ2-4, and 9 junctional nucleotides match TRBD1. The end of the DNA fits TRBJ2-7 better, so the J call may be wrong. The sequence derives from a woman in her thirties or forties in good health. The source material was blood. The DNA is TGTGCCAGCAGACAGGGGGCGGAGGACGAGCAGTACTTC. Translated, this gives CASRQGAEDEQYF.